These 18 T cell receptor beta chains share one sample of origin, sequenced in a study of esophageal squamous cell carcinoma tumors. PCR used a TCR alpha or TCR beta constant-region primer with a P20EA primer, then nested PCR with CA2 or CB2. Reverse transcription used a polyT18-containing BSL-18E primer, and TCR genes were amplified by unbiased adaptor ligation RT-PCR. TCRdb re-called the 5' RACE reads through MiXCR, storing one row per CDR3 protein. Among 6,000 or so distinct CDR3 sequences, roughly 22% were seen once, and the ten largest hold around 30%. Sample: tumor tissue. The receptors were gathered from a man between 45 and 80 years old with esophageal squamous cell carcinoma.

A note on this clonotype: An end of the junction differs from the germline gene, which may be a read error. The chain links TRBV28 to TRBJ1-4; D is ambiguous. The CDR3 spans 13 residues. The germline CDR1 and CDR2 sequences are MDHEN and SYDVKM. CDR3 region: CASSRNSHLLGSF. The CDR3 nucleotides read TGTGCCAGCAGTCGGAATTCGCACTTATTAGGATCGTTT.

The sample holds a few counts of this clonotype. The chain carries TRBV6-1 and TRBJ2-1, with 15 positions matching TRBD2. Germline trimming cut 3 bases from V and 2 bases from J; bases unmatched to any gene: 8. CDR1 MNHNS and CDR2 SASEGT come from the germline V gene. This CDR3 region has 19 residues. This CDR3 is CASSDPGTSGRLTYNEQFF. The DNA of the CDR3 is TGTGCCAGCAGTGACCCCGGGACTAGCGGGAGGCTTACCTACAATGAGCAGTTCTTC.

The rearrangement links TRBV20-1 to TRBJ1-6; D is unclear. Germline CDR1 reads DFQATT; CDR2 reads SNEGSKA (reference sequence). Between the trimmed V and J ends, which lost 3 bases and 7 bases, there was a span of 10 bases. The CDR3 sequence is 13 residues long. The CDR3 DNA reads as TGCAGTGCTAGCTTGGGAGGGAATTCACCCCTCCACTTT. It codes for CSASLGGNSPLHF.

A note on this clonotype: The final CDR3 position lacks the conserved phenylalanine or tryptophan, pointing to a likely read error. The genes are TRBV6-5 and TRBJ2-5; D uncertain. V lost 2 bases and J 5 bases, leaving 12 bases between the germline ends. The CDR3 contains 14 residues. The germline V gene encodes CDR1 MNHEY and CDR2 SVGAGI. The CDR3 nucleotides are TGTGCCAGCAGTTACACCGCAGTACGGGAGACCCAGTACCTC. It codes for CASSYTAVRETQYL.

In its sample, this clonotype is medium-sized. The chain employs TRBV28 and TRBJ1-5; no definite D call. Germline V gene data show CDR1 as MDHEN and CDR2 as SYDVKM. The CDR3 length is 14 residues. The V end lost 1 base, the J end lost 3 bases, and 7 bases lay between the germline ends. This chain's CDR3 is CASSLSGNNQPQHF. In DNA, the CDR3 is TGTGCCAGCAGTTTATCGGGGAACAATCAGCCCCAGCATTTT.

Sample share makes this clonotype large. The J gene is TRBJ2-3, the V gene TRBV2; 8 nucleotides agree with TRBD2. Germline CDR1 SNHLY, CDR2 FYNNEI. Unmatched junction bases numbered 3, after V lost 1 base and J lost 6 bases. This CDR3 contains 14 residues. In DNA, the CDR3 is TGTGCCAGCAGTGAAGGGAGCGGGAGCGATACGCAGTATTTT. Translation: CASSEGSGSDTQYF.

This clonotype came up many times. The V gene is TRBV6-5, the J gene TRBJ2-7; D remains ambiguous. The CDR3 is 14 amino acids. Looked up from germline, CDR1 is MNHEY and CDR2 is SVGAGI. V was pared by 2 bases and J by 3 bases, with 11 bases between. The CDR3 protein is CASSYVRSSYEQYF. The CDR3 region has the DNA TGTGCCAGCAGTTACGTGCGGTCGAGCTACGAGCAGTACTTC.

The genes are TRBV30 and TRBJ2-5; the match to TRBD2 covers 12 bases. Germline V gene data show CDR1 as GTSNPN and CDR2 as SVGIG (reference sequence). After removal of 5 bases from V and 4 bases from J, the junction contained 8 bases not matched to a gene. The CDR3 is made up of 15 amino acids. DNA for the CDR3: TGTGCCTGGGACGGGACTAGCGGGCGGGGAGAGACCCAGTACTTC. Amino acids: CAWDGTSGRGETQYF.

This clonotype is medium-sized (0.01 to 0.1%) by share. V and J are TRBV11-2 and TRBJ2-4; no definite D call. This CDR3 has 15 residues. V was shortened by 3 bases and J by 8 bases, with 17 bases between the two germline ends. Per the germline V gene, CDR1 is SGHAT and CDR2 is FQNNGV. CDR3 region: CASSLFRAAPDIQYF. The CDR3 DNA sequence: TGTGCCAGCAGCTTGTTCCGCGCTGCGCCAGACATTCAGTACTTC.

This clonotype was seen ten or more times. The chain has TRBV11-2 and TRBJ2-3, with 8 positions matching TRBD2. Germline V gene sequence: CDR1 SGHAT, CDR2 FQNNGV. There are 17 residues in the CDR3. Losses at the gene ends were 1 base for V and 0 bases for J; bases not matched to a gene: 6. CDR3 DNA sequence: TGTGCCAGCAGCTTAGGCGCGGGGGGATGGAGCACAGATACGCAGTATTTT. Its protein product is CASSLGAGGWSTDTQYF.

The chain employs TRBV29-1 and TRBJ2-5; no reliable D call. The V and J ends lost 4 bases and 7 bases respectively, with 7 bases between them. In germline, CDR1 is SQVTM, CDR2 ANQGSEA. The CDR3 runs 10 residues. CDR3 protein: CSVVSGTQYF. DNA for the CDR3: TGCAGCGTTGTATCCGGGACCCAGTACTTC. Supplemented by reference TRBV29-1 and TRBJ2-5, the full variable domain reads SAVISQKPSRDICQRGTSLTIQCQVDSQVTMMFWYRQQPGQSLTLIATANQGSEATYESGFVIDKFPISRPNLTFSTLTVSNMSPEDSSIYLCSVVSGTQYFGPGTRLLVL.

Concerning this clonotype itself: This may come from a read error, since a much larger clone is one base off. This chain's CDR3 is CASSSGQGIGYTF. DNA for the CDR3: TGTGCCAGCAGTTCGGGACAGGGGATCGGCTACACCTTC. V is TRBV28 and J is TRBJ1-2; 10 positions agree with TRBD1. Germline assignment: CDR1 MDHEN and CDR2 SYDVKM. The ends lost 4 bases at V and 8 bases at J; junction bases unmatched: 4. This CDR3 spans 13 amino acids.

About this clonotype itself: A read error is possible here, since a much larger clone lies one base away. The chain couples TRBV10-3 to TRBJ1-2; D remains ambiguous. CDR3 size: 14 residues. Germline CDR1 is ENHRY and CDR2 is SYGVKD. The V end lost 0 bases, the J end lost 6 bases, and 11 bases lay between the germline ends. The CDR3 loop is CAISESRAGHGYTF. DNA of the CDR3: TGTGCCATCAGTGAGTCGAGAGCGGGTCATGGCTACACCTTC.

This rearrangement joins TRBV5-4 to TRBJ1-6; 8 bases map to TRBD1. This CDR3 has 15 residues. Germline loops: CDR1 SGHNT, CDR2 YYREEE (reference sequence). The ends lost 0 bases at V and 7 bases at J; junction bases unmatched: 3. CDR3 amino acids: CASSLGRGRNSPLHF. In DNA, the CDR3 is TGTGCCAGCAGCTTGGGCAGGGGGCGCAATTCACCCCTCCACTTT.

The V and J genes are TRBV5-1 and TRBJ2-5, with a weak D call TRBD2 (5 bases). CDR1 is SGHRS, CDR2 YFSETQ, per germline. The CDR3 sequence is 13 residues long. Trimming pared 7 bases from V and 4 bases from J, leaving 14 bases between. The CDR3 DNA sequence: TGCGCCAGCGGAGGATTCGGTTCAGAGACCCAGTACTTC. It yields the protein CASGGFGSETQYF.

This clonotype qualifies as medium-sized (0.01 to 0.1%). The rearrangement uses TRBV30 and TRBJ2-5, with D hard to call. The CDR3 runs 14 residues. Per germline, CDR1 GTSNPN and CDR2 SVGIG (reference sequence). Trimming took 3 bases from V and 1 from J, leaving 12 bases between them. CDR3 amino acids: CAWRGTNIQETQYF. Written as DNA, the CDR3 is TGTGCCTGGAGGGGAACCAATATCCAAGAGACCCAGTACTTC.

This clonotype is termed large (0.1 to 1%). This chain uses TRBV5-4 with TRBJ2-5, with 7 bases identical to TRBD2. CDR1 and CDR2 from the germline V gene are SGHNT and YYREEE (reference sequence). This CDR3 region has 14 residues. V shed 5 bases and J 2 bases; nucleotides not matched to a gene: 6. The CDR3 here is CASSLTSRQETQYF. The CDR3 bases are TGTGCCAGCAGTTTGACTAGCAGACAAGAGACCCAGTACTTC.

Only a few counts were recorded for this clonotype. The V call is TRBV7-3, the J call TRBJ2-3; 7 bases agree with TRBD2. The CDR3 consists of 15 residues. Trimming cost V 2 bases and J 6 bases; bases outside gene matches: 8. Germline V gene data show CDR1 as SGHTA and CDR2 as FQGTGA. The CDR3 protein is CASSLSSGLLDTQYF. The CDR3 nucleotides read TGTGCCAGCAGCTTATCTAGCGGCCTTTTGGATACGCAGTATTTT.